Sequencing of this TCR beta chain was carried out in a study of T cells in localized non-small cell lung cancer. General observations from the study: Of the tissues analyzed, uninvolved adjacent lung showed maximal T cell clonality, greater than tumor. Among the top 100 tumor clones, a median about 58 appeared in adjacent lung. It remains possible that heterogeneity exists, since only one tumor region was sequenced.

Concerning this clone: What it recognizes is unknown.

The V segment lost 3 bases and the J segment 3 bases; nucleotides outside the gene matches: 7. The germline V gene encodes CDR1 MDHEN and CDR2 SYDVKM. The CDR3 extends over 16 amino acids. Using immunoSEQ multiplex PCR, the repertoire was profiled, and TCRdb retains in-frame clones only, with some absent. In the table there are 25,000 to 35,000 clones, roughly four fifths of which are singletons. The sample was peripheral blood mononuclear cells, taken before any cancer treatment. The source of this sequence is a man aged 35 to 69 with stage III lung adenocarcinoma. V gene TRBV28 combines with J gene TRBJ1-5; TRBD1 matches 8 bases. This CDR3 reads CASSFSDREFNQPQHF. The DNA for the CDR3 is TGTGCCAGCAGTTTTTCGGACAGGGAATTCAATCAGCCCCAGCATTTT.